These T cell receptor beta chains were read from a single sample in a study of cytomegalovirus exposure and HLA in healthy donors. Profiled with immunoSEQ multiplex PCR; TCRdb holds only in-frame clones, not every one. The data show 130,000 to 150,000 clones, about 90% seen once. Material: PBMCs. The receptors were sampled from a man younger than 35 in good health and CMV-seronegative. Each CDR3 is given with its conserved first and last residue. The D gene is left open where the match is weak. Size is stated for part of the rows, as once, few or many counts, or as a class when the clone is expanded.

TGTGCCAGCAGCTCCACGGGACAGGGTGTTGGAAACACCATATATTTT	CASSSTGQGVGNTIYF	.	TRBD1	TRBV7-2	TRBJ1-3
TGCGCCAGCAGCGCCAGGGAAGTCACCGGGGAGCTGTTTTTT	CASSAREVTGELFF	.	.	TRBV5-1	TRBJ2-2
TGTGCCAGCAGCTTAGAATGGGCCAGTGGGGGCTACACCTTC	CASSLEWASGGYTF	.	.	TRBV7-9	TRBJ1-2
TGTGCCAGCAGCATTTCCACTAGCGGTGCCAGCACAGATACGCAGTATTTT	CASSISTSGASTDTQYF	.	TRBD2	TRBV7-8	TRBJ2-3
TGTGCCAGCAGCTTTTGGGCAGACGGCTACACCTTC	CASSFWADGYTF	.	.	TRBV5-4	TRBJ1-2
TGCAGCGTTGAAGACTCCGGAGATACGCAGTATTTT	CSVEDSGDTQYF	.	.	TRBV29-1	TRBJ2-3
TGTGCCAGCAGTGACGGAAACAGGGCTGGTGAGCAGTTCTTC	CASSDGNRAGEQFF	.	.	TRBV6-1	TRBJ2-1
TGTGCCAGCAGCTTGCATGCACGGGATCAGCCCCAGCATTTT	CASSLHARDQPQHF	many	.	TRBV5-6	TRBJ1-5
TGCGCCAGCAGCCAAGACAGGGGTTTCGGAGAGACCCAGTACTTC	CASSQDRGFGETQYF	.	.	TRBV4-3	TRBJ2-5
TGTGCCATCAGTGGGACACACCAGGGAAACACCATATATTTT	CAISGTHQGNTIYF	.	.	TRBV10-3	TRBJ1-3
TGTGCCAGTAGTATCTCAGGGGCTACTAACAATGAGCAGTTCTTC	CASSISGATNNEQFF	.	.	TRBV19	TRBJ2-1
TGTGCCAGCAGTGATACAGCAATTCTCCAAGAGACCCAGTACTTC	CASSDTAILQETQYF	.	.	TRBV25-1	TRBJ2-5
TGTGCCAGCAGCCGCGGTGGGGTAGGGAGGACTGAAGCTTTCTTT	CASSRGGVGRTEAFF	once	.	TRBV4-2	TRBJ1-1
TGTGCCAGCAGTCTAGGCCTTACTAAGGGAAACACCATATATTTT	CASSLGLTKGNTIYF	.	.	TRBV6-5	TRBJ1-3
TGTGCCAGCAGTCGGCAGGGGGCATATATTTACGAGCAGTACTTC	CASSRQGAYIYEQYF	.	TRBD1	TRBV27	TRBJ2-7
TGTGCCTGGAGTGTACTACTACAAGAGACCCAGTACTTC	CAWSVLLQETQYF	.	.	TRBV30	TRBJ2-5
TGCAGCGTTATTACTGGAAACACCATATATTTT	CSVITGNTIYF	.	.	TRBV29-1	TRBJ1-3
TGTGCCAGCAGTGAATATGGGGCGCAGGGGGCTAGAGGCTACACCTTC	CASSEYGAQGARGYTF	.	TRBD1	TRBV25-1	TRBJ1-2
TGTGCTAGTGGTTTAATAGTTGCAGATACGCAGTATTTT	CASGLIVADTQYF	.	.	TRBV12-5	TRBJ2-3
TGTGCCAGCAGCTCGTCCAGGGGCTACGAGCAGTACTTC	CASSSSRGYEQYF	.	.	TRBV5-6	TRBJ2-7
TGCAGCGTTGAACTCAGTGAGCAGTTCTTC	CSVELSEQFF	.	.	TRBV29-1	TRBJ2-1
TGTGCCAGCACCTCAGACAGGAAAATTTACACTGAAGCTTTCTTT	CASTSDRKIYTEAFF	few	.	TRBV7-9	TRBJ1-1
TGCGCCAGCAGCTTGGGTGACAGGGGGCAGCCCCAGCATTTT	CASSLGDRGQPQHF	.	TRBD1	TRBV5-1	TRBJ1-5
TGTGCCAGCAAGTCTCAGGGTCTGGGCACCATATATTTT	CASKSQGLGTIYF	.	.	TRBV6-5	TRBJ1-3
TGTGCCGGTAGTGCGGGGGGAAGGACTGAAGCTTTCTTT	CAGSAGGRTEAFF	.	.	TRBV2	TRBJ1-1
TGTGCCAGCAGTCCGCAGGGCGGGGGCCAAGAGACCCAGTACTTC	CASSPQGGGQETQYF	.	TRBD2	TRBV27	TRBJ2-5
TGTGCCAGCAGCCCACATAGCGGGGGCTACGAGCAGTACTTC	CASSPHSGGYEQYF	.	TRBD2	TRBV7-2	TRBJ2-7
TGTGCCAGCAGTGGAGGCGGGACGGTAAGCTCCTACGAGCAGTACTTC	CASSGGGTVSSYEQYF	.	.	TRBV6-1	TRBJ2-7
TGTGCCAGCAGCACACGCCCCCTGGGCGTCGATACGCAGTATTTT	CASSTRPLGVDTQYF	.	.	TRBV9	TRBJ2-3
TGTGCCAGCACTTCGGGAGGGCCTCCCTACGAGCAGTACTTC	CASTSGGPPYEQYF	once	TRBD2	TRBV27	TRBJ2-7
TGTGCCATCGAAAGTTCAGAGAACACTGAAGCTTTCTTT	CAIESSENTEAFF	.	.	TRBV7-9	TRBJ1-1
TGTGCCAGCACGTCCCGGGACAGGGGGAAAGGCTACACCTTC	CASTSRDRGKGYTF	.	TRBD1	TRBV6-5	TRBJ1-2
TGTGCCAGCAGAAAAGGGGCCACTTACACCTTC	CASRKGATYTF	.	.	TRBV28	TRBJ1-2
TGTGCCAGCAGCCAAGGGACAGTTAACTATGGCTACACCTTC	CASSQGTVNYGYTF	.	.	TRBV14	TRBJ1-2
TGTGCCAGTACCTTCTACAATGAGCAGTTCTTC	CASTFYNEQFF	.	.	TRBV19	TRBJ2-1
TGTGCCAGCTGCTCGTCCGGGACAGGGGGTCTCGGGACCCAGTACTTC	CASCSSGTGGLGTQYF	.	TRBD1	TRBV28	TRBJ2-5
TGTGCCAGCAGCCGCAGCGGGGGCACAGATACGCAGTATTTT	CASSRSGGTDTQYF	.	TRBD2	TRBV7-2	TRBJ2-3
TGTGCCAGCAGCCTTCTTCCGGGACAGGGGGCAGGTGGCTACACCTTC	CASSLLPGQGAGGYTF	.	TRBD1	TRBV27	TRBJ1-2
TGTGCCAGCTCACCCCCAACAGGGCGTAGCGAGCAGTACTTC	CASSPPTGRSEQYF	.	.	TRBV18	TRBJ2-7
TGCGCCAGCAGCTTGACAGGGACGGATGAGACCCAGTACTTC	CASSLTGTDETQYF	once	.	TRBV5-1	TRBJ2-5
TGCGCCAGCAGCTTGAGCTGGGACAGCAGACAGGGCTACACCTTC	CASSLSWDSRQGYTF	once	TRBD1	TRBV5-1	TRBJ1-2
TGTGCCAGCAGCTTGGGACAGAGCAATCAGCCCCAGCATTTT	CASSLGQSNQPQHF	.	TRBD1	TRBV7-9	TRBJ1-5
TGTGCCACCAGCAGATTAGCGGATAGCTCCTACGAGCAGTACTTC	CATSRLADSSYEQYF	.	.	TRBV15	TRBJ2-7
TGTGCCAGCAGCCCGGGACCTTCGGGAGCCTACGAGCAGTACTTC	CASSPGPSGAYEQYF	.	.	TRBV7-9	TRBJ2-7
TGCGCCAGCAGCCGGACATTTAATAATTCACCCCTCCACTTT	CASSRTFNNSPLHF	.	.	TRBV5-1	TRBJ1-6
TGTGCCATCAGTGACCGGGACAGGGAACAAGAGACCCAGTACTTC	CAISDRDREQETQYF	once	TRBD1	TRBV10-3	TRBJ2-5
TGTGCCAGCAGCCCCAGGAGGGGGGGGAACACCGGGGAGCTGTTTTTT	CASSPRRGGNTGELFF	.	.	TRBV4-2	TRBJ2-2
TGTGCCAGCTCACCCGAACAGAACTATGGCTACACCTTC	CASSPEQNYGYTF	.	.	TRBV18	TRBJ1-2
TGCGCCAGCAGCCAACGGACAGGGGGCCCAGGGTGGGACACTGAAGCTTTCTTT	CASSQRTGGPGWDTEAFF	.	TRBD1	TRBV4-1	TRBJ1-1
TGTGCCAGCAGTCCACAGGGAGGGGTCTACGAGCAGTACTTC	CASSPQGGVYEQYF	.	.	TRBV27	TRBJ2-7
TGTGCCAGCAGCTCTCCAGGGTATGGCTACACCTTC	CASSSPGYGYTF	.	.	TRBV13	TRBJ1-2
TGTGCCAGCAGCACAGGACTAGCGGCCTACGAGCAGTACTTC	CASSTGLAAYEQYF	.	TRBD2	TRBV5-8	TRBJ2-7
TGTGCCAGCAGTGAATTAGATAGCGGCGAGCAGTACTTC	CASSELDSGEQYF	.	.	TRBV25-1	TRBJ2-7
TGTGCCAGCAGGAACAGACCTGCGAAAAACATTCAGTACTTC	CASRNRPAKNIQYF	.	.	TRBV6-1	TRBJ2-4
TGTGCCGGGGCAGGGGGCCCGGTTGGCTACGAGCAGTACTTC	CAGAGGPVGYEQYF	.	TRBD1	TRBV6-1	TRBJ2-7
TGTGCCAGCAGCCCCTGGACAGGGTCCAGCTCTGGAAACACCATATATTTT	CASSPWTGSSSGNTIYF	.	TRBD1	TRBV5-6	TRBJ1-3
TGTGCCATCAGAGGAGGGGCCCTAAGCCCCTCGAATTTC	CAIRGGALSPSNF	.	.	TRBV10-3	TRBJ2-7
TGCGCCAGCAGCGGGGGGAATGAAGCTTTCTTT	CASSGGNEAFF	.	.	TRBV5-1	TRBJ1-1
TGCGCCAGCAGTCCGGGGGGCTTCCCTCTCTCTGGGGCCAACGTCCTGACTTTC	CASSPGGFPLSGANVLTF	.	.	TRBV4-3	TRBJ2-6
TGTGCCACCAGCAGAGGCGGGACAGGGGAGGCCTACGAGCAGTACTTC	CATSRGGTGEAYEQYF	.	TRBD1	TRBV15	TRBJ2-7